A selection of T cell receptor beta chains follows, all from one sample in a study of identical twins. TCRdb reprocessed the 5' RACE reads with MiXCR, giving one entry per CDR3 protein. The sample has fewer than 250,000 distinct CDR3 sequences, 5.5% to 8% seen once. The data also belong to a second study, concerning yellow fever vaccine responses in identical twins.

The sample was memory (CD45RO+) T cells sorted from blood. The receptors here all came from a woman between 18 and 29 years old in good health. CDR3s include the opening cysteine and the closing phenylalanine or tryptophan. A D gene is named only where the DNA matches it firmly. Rows may omit the clone size; those that give it use once, few, many or a size class.

size	D	V	J	DNA	CDR3
many	-	TRBV10-3	TRBJ2-5	TGTGCCATCAGTTTTCGGGGGCGCGGGTGGGAGACCCAGTACTTC	CAISFRGRGWETQYF
-	TRBD1	TRBV11-2	TRBJ2-1	TGTGCCAGCAGCCCGTCGGGACAGATACGAAATGAGCAGTTCTTC	CASSPSGQIRNEQFF
many	TRBD1	TRBV11-2	TRBJ1-1	TGTGCCAGCAGCGACAGGGGGCATAACACTGAAGCTTTCTTT	CASSDRGHNTEAFF
many	TRBD1	TRBV16	TRBJ1-6	TGTGCCAGCAGCCAATCCGGGCAGGGGGATTCACCCCTCCACTTT	CASSQSGQGDSPLHF
many	-	TRBV20-1	TRBJ1-3	TGCAGTGCTAAAAGACAGCTCGGAAACACCATATATTTT	CSAKRQLGNTIYF
many	-	TRBV10-3	TRBJ1-2	TGTGCCATCAGTGAGCAAAAAACGATCTATGGCTACACCTTC	CAISEQKTIYGYTF
-	-	TRBV3-1	TRBJ1-1	TGTGCCAGCAGCCAAGCCGGGGGAGGTCGGACTGAAGCTTTCTTT	CASSQAGGGRTEAFF
few	-	TRBV20-1	TRBJ2-1	TGCAGTGCTAGAGATCGGCGGAGGCAGGGCCTTACCAATGAGCAGTTCTTC	CSARDRRRQGLTNEQFF
many	-	TRBV2	TRBJ1-1	TGTGCCAGCAAGTTGACGGAGAACACTGAAGCTTTCTTT	CASKLTENTEAFF
-	TRBD1	TRBV2	TRBJ1-2	TGTGCCAGCAGGGGACAGGGGGACTATGGCTACACCTTC	CASRGQGDYGYTF
-	-	TRBV2	TRBJ2-5	TGTGCCAGCAGCGCCAGACTATCCGAGACCCAGTACTTC	CASSARLSETQYF
many	-	TRBV15	TRBJ2-1	TGTGCCACCAGCAGAGAAGGGGGCTCCTACAATGAGCAGTTCTTC	CATSREGGSYNEQFF
many	TRBD1	TRBV12-3/TRBV12-4	TRBJ1-2	TGTGCCAGCAGTTTAGGCGTGACAGGGAGCTATGGCTACACCTTC	CASSLGVTGSYGYTF
many	-	TRBV20-1	TRBJ2-1	TGCAGTGCTAGAGATTACAATGAGCAGTTCTTC	CSARDYNEQFF
few	TRBD1	TRBV10-3	TRBJ2-7	TGTGCCATCCTGGACAGGGGGCTTGGGGGGTTCGAGCAGTACTTC	CAILDRGLGGFEQYF
many	-	TRBV9	TRBJ2-2	TGTGCCAGCAGCGTCGGACTAACCACCGGGGAGCTGTTTTTT	CASSVGLTTGELFF
few	TRBD1	TRBV5-1	TRBJ2-5	TGCGCCAGCAGCAGAAAGCCGACAGGGGTGGAGAAGACCCAGTACTTC	CASSRKPTGVEKTQYF
-	-	TRBV12-2	TRBJ2-6	TGTGCACTTGTACAGGGGTTTGGGGCCAACGTCCTGACTTTC	CALVQGFGANVLTF
many	TRBD1	TRBV24-1	TRBJ1-2	TGTGCCACCAGTGGTCAGGGGGACTATGGCTACACCTTC	CATSGQGDYGYTF
few	-	TRBV20-1	TRBJ1-3	TGCAGTGCTAAAATGGCAGCTGGCTCTGGAAACACCATATATTTT	CSAKMAAGSGNTIYF
many	-	TRBV11-2	TRBJ2-3	TGTGCCAGCAGCTTGGGCGATACGCAGTATTTT	CASSLGDTQYF